Listed here is a single TCR beta chain. Its antigen is undetermined. The sample comes from a study of CXCR3-negative and CXCR3-positive naive CD8 T cells. This CDR3 spans 13 amino acids. CDR1 and CDR2 (germline): DFQATT, SNEGSKA (reference sequence). Study results and limitations: Sequencing showed both naive subsets with comparably high diversity, and memory CD8+ cells much lower. More hydrophobic TRB CDR3s were found in CXCR3-positive naive cells than in CXCR3-negative naive cells. Naive CXCR3-negative and CXCR3-positive cells had similar TRBV-TRBJ usage; memory differed.

Researchers reported sorting every CD8+ T cell subset in triplicate, about 290,000 cells per sort. UMI labels and 5' RACE were used to prepare the TRB cDNA libraries. One entry per CDR3 protein, without DNA, is what TCRdb gives after re-calling the 5' RACE reads. The record lists tens of thousands of distinct CDR3 sequences, of which the ten most abundant hold 1.1%. V and J are TRBV20-1 and TRBJ2-7; TCRdb selects TRBD1, and the lack of DNA leaves this call unchecked. The sequenced sample was naive CXCR3- CD8+ T cells from blood. Specified subset: CD45RO-CCR7+CD27+CD95- naive CD8+ T cells lacking CXCR3 (TNR3-). The receptor comes from a human donor in good health. Some clones in this sample may be carry-over from other donors' samples. CDR3 residues: CSARRDASYEQYF.